Following are 10 T cell receptor beta chains from one sample sequenced in a study of CD8 T cells in Susac syndrome. After extraction with the RNeasy kit, roughly 0.5 to 1 ug of the RNA was reverse transcribed using random hexamers. A single record per CDR3 protein comes from TCRdb applying MiXCR to the immunoSEQ multiplex PCR reads. The data hold 150,000 to 200,000 distinct CDR3 sequences, with about 95% observed a single time. Sequenced sample: CD4+ T cells from PBMCs. These receptors all stem from a human donor in good health.

The chain links TRBV15 to TRBJ2-1; D is unclear. The CDR3 totals 18 residues. Deletions cut 1 base from V and 0 bases from J, with 16 bases between. Germline loops: CDR1 LNHNV, CDR2 YYDKDF (reference sequence). The CDR3 here is CATSRGTGGPVSYNEQFF. CDR3 sequence (DNA): TGTGCCACCAGCAGAGGGACGGGCGGACCGGTCTCCTACAATGAGCAGTTCTTC. Using reference TRBV15 and TRBJ2-1 for the parts outside the CDR3, the full variable domain is DAMVIQNPRYQVTQFGKPVTLSCSQTLNHNVMYWYQQKSSQAPKLLFHYYDKDFNNEADTPDNFQSRRPNTSFCFLDIRSPGLGDTAMYLCATSRGTGGPVSYNEQFFGPGTRLTVL.

This rearrangement joins TRBV20-1 to TRBJ1-1, with D possibly matching TRBD1 (6 bases). Trimming removed 3 bases from V and 13 bases from J, with 18 bases in between. This CDR3 region has 12 residues. CDR1 is DFQATT and CDR2 is SNEGSKA in the germline V gene (reference sequence). CDR3 region: CSASPGHLAFFF. For the CDR3, the DNA is TGCAGTGCTAGCCCGGGACACCTCGCTTTTTTCTTT.

There are a few counts of this clonotype. This sequence joins TRBV28 and TRBJ1-5; no reliable D call. V lost 3 bases and J lost 4, with 1 base in between. Germline V CDR1 and CDR2: MDHEN, SYDVKM. The CDR3 runs 11 residues. Here the CDR3 DNA reads TGTGCCAGCAGTTTGAATCAGCCCCAGCATTTT. Its translation: CASSLNQPQHF. Full variable domain (remainder filled in from reference TRBV28 and TRBJ1-5): DVKVTQSSRYLVKRTGEKVFLECVQDMDHENMFWYRQDPGLGLRLIYFSYDVKMKEKGDIPEGYSVSREKKERFSLILESASTNQTSMYLCASSLNQPQHFGDGTRLSIL.

This sequence joins TRBV7-9 and TRBJ2-1, with D possibly matching TRBD2 (5 bases). Germline V CDR1 and CDR2: SEHNR, FQNEAQ (reference sequence). The germline V and J ends were trimmed by 8 bases and 4 bases, with 6 bases remaining between them. This CDR3 contains 11 residues. The CDR3 DNA sequence: TGTGCCAGCCGACTATACAATGAGCAGTTCTTC. Amino acids: CASRLYNEQFF.

The V and J genes are TRBV5-4 and TRBJ1-1, with 12 bases that match TRBD1. The V gene end was trimmed by 4 bases and the J gene end by 0 bases; junction bases not matched to a gene: 4. CDR3 length: 16 residues. Germline V gene lookup returns CDR1 SGHNT and CDR2 YYREEE (reference sequence). The CDR3 DNA is TGTGCCAGCAGCGCGGGGACAGGGGGCATGAACACTGAAGCTTTCTTT. The encoded protein is CASSAGTGGMNTEAFF.

The V call is TRBV5-1, the J call TRBJ2-1; D is unclear. Germline assignment: CDR1 SGHRS and CDR2 YFSETQ. V was clipped by 0 bases and J by 7 bases, with 8 bases between them. The length of the CDR3 is 13 residues. The CDR3 DNA follows: TGCGCCAGCAGCTTGGGGCCCCCTAATGAGCAGTTCTTC. It yields the protein CASSLGPPNEQFF.

The chain couples TRBV20-1 to TRBJ2-1; maybe TRBD1 (7 bases). This CDR3 region has 14 residues. With 3 bases removed from V and 6 bases from J, the gap between germline ends came to 15 bases. CDR1 DFQATT and CDR2 SNEGSKA come from the germline V gene (reference sequence). The CDR3 region is CSASYRGAGNEQFF. In DNA form, the CDR3 reads TGCAGTGCTAGTTACAGGGGAGCGGGCAATGAGCAGTTCTTC.

The gene calls are TRBV29-1 and TRBJ2-7, with 12 positions matching TRBD1. CDR3 length equals 14 residues. Germline CDR1 is SQVTM and CDR2 is ANQGSEA. J lost 5 bases, V lost 2 bases, and 4 bases had no gene match. The CDR3 DNA follows: TGCAGCGTTGAATTCGGGACAGGGGGCCACGAGCAGTACTTC. This codes for CSVEFGTGGHEQYF.

V usage is TRBV9 and J usage is TRBJ1-6; D might be TRBD1 (6 bases). The germline V gene has CDR1 SGDLS and CDR2 YYNGEE. The V end lost 4 bases, the J end lost 5 bases, and 19 bases lay between the germline ends. The CDR3 has 17 residues. CDR3 nucleotide sequence: TGTGCCAGCAGCCCTCAGACAGGAACGGCGGATAATTCACCCCTCCACTTT. Its translation: CASSPQTGTADNSPLHF.

A single count supports this clonotype. This chain connects TRBV7-9 to TRBJ2-5; no clear D. Trimming took off 4 bases at V and 1 base at J, with 13 bases between the two ends. CDR3 length: 15 amino acids. The germline V gene has CDR1 SEHNR and CDR2 FQNEAQ (reference sequence). CDR3 nucleotide sequence: TGTGCCAGCAGCTACCCTAAGACCACCCAAGAGACCCAGTACTTC. This encodes CASSYPKTTQETQYF. Full variable domain (outside the CDR3, taken from reference TRBV7-9 and TRBJ2-5): DTGVSQNPRHKITKRGQNVTFRCDPISEHNRLYWYRQTLGQGPEFLTYFQNEAQLEKSRLLSDRFSAERPKGSFSTLEIQRTEQGDSAMYLCASSYPKTTQETQYFGPGTRLLVL.